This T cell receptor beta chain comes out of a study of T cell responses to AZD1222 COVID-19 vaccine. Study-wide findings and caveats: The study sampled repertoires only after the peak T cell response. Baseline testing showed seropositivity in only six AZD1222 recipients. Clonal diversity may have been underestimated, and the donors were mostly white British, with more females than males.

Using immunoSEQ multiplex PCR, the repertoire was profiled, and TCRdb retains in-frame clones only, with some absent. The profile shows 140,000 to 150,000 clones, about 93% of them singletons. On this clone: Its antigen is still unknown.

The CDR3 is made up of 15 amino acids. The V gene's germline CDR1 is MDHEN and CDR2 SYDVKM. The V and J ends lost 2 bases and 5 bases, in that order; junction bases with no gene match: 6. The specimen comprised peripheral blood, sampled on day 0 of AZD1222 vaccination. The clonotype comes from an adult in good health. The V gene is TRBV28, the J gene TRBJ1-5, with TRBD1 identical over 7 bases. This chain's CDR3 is CASSLTQGGHQPQHF. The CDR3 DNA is TGTGCCAGCAGTTTAACGCAGGGGGGGCATCAGCCCCAGCATTTT.